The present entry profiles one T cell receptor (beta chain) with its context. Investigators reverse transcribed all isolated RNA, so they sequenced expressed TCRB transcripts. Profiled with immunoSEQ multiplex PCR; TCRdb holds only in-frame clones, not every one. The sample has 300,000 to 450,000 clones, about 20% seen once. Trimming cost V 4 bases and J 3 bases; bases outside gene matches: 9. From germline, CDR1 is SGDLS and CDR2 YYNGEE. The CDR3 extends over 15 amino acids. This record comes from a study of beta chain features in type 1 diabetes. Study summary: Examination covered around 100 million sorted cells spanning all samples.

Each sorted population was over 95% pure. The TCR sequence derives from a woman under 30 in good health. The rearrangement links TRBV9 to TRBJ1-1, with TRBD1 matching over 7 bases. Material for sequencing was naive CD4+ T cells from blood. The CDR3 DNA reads TGTGCCAGCAGCAAAGGACAGGCTGCCGACACTGAAGCTTTCTTT. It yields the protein CASSKGQAADTEAFF.